This T cell receptor beta chain was sequenced in a study of tumor and adjacent non-tumor tissue in lung cancer. Study information: Patients were aged about 31 to 85, 9 to 10 men and about five women, stage I to III.

This clonotype came up a few times. Its antigen is unidentified. Germline lookup yields CDR1 MDHEN and CDR2 SYDVKM. The CDR3 extends over 15 amino acids. The V gene end was trimmed by 6 bases and the J gene end by 4 bases; junction bases not matched to a gene: 10. Study-level findings and limits: Tumor tissue had significantly higher TCR diversity than normal lung. Normal lung showed higher cumulative top 100 clone frequency than tumor.

This sample's RNA came from whole unsorted tissue. Between August and November 2014, newly diagnosed, chemotherapy-naive lung cancer patients underwent thoracic surgery in China. Three rounds of nested PCR, following a modified ARM-PCR protocol, produced the TCRbeta library. Using its own MiXCR run on the multiplex PCR reads, TCRdb lists one record per CDR3 protein. The sample carries some 99,000 distinct CDR3 sequences, roughly 75% recorded once. J is TRBJ1-2 and V is TRBV28, with 8 bases that match TRBD1. The sample consisted of lung tumor tissue. This sequence was found in an older woman with non-small cell lung cancer. CDR3 loop: CASSLRDRLTYGYTF. CDR3 DNA: TGTGCCAGCAGCCTCCGGGACAGGTTGACCTATGGCTACACCTTC.